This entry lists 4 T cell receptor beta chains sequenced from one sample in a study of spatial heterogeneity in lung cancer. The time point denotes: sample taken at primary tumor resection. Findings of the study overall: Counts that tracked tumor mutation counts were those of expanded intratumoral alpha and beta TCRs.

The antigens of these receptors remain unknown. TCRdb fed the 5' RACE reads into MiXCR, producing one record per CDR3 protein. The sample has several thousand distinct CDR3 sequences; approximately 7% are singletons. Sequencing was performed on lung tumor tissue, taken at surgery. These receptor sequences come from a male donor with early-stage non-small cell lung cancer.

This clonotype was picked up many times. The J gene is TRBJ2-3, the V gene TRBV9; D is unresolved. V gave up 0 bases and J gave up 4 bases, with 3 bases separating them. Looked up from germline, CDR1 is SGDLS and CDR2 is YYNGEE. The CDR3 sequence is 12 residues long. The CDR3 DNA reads TGTGCCAGCAGCGTAGTTTCAGATACGCAGTATTTT. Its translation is CASSVVSDTQYF.

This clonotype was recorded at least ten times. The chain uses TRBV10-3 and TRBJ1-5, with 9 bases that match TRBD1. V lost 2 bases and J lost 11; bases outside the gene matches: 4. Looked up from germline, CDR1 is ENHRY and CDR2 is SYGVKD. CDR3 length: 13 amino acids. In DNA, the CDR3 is TGTGCCATCAGTGAGGACAGGGGGAGAGCCCAGCATTTT. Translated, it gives CAISEDRGRAQHF.

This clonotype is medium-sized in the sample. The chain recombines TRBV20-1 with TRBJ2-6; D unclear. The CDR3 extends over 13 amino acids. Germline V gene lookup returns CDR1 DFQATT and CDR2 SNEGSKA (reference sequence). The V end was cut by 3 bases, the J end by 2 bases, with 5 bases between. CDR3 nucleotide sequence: TGCAGTGCTAGGACTCCTGGGGCCAACGTCCTGACTTTC. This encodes CSARTPGANVLTF.

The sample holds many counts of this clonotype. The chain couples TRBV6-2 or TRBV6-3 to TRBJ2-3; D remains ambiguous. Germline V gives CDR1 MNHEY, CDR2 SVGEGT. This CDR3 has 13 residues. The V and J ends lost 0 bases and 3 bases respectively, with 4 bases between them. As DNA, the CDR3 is TGTGCCAGCAGTTACTCGGAGACAGATACGCAGTATTTT. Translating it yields CASSYSETDTQYF.